Detailed here is one T cell receptor (beta chain). The data were taken from a study of blood T cell repertoires in COVID-19. In the study overall: Sites in the United States, Italy and Spain provided acute and convalescent COVID-19 samples. The cDNA or gDNA used as material had been derived from T cells, B-cell-depleted T cells, or PBMCs.

The V end lost 0 bases, the J end lost 4 bases, and 9 bases lay between the germline ends. There are 14 residues in the CDR3. The germline V gene encodes CDR1 KGHSH and CDR2 LQKENI. In the original processing: The assay estimated nucleated cells by amplifying reference gene primers. TCRdb keeps only in-frame clones here, not all; method: immunoSEQ multiplex PCR. D and trimming were read from the DNA, whereas the V and J calls and clone size are those reported in that table. The repertoire includes tens of thousands of clones, roughly 90% of them detected once, and 3.5% to 5% sits in the top ten. The sequencing sample was made of peripheral blood. This clonotype originated in a human donor in a cohort sampled during active COVID-19. The rearrangement joins TRBV18 to TRBJ1-2, with D possibly TRBD1 on 6 matching bases. CDR3: CASSPPAGAYGYTF. Written as DNA, the CDR3 is TGTGCCAGCTCACCACCGGCAGGGGCCTATGGCTACACCTTC.